The 21 T cell receptor beta chains below were found in one sample sequenced in a study of blood T cell repertoires in COVID-19. Profiling relied on immunoSEQ multiplex PCR, and the TCRdb table lists in-frame clones only, not all of them. The table records 29,000 or so clones, around 84% of them present only once. Sequenced input: peripheral blood. The receptors shown here come from a human donor in a cohort sampled during active COVID-19. The donor label of this sample is uncertain.

The V and J genes are TRBV18 and TRBJ2-3; 9 bases match TRBD2. In germline, CDR1 is KGHSH, CDR2 LQKENI. With V trimmed by 3 bases and J by 4 bases, 5 bases remained unmatched. CDR3 size: 15 residues. The CDR3 here is CASSPPSGKADTQYF. The DNA for the CDR3 is TGTGCCAGCTCACCCCCTAGCGGGAAGGCAGATACGCAGTATTTT.

The chain couples TRBV24-1 to TRBJ1-2; 12 bases map to TRBD1. The CDR3 totals 16 residues. The junction had 4 bases not matched to a gene; V was cut back by 2 bases and J by 4 bases. CDR1 and CDR2 (germline): KGHDR, SFDVKD. The CDR3 nucleotides are TGTGCCACCAGTGATTCCGGGACAGGGGGCGCCTATGGCTACACCTTC. Protein product: CATSDSGTGGAYGYTF.

The chain combines TRBV20-1 with TRBJ1-2, with 9 bases identical to TRBD1. Germline V gives CDR1 DFQATT, CDR2 SNEGSKA (reference sequence). Trimming cost V 3 bases and J 1 base; bases outside gene matches: 3. The CDR3 length is 14 residues. CDR3 coding DNA: TGCAGTGCTAGTTTGACAGGGGGTAACTATGGCTACACCTTC. Translation gives CSASLTGGNYGYTF.

V gene TRBV16 combines with J gene TRBJ2-1; D is perhaps TRBD2 (5 bases). There are 13 residues in the CDR3. Germline CDR1 and CDR2: KGHSY and FQNENV. Trimming removed 0 bases at V and 9 bases at J, with 9 bases between. CDR3 sequence (DNA): TGTGCCAGCAGCCAATCCGGGGAAGGTGAGCAGTTCTTC. Its translation: CASSQSGEGEQFF.

The chain recombines TRBV13 with TRBJ2-7, with 7 positions matching TRBD2. Germline V lookup: CDR1 PRHDT, CDR2 FYEKMQ (reference sequence). CDR3 length equals 15 residues. Trimming took 2 bases from V and 0 from J; bases not matched to a gene: 4. CDR3 sequence: CASSLLAGNSYEQYF. In nucleotides, the CDR3 is TGTGCCAGCAGCTTATTAGCGGGCAACTCCTACGAGCAGTACTTC.

This sequence joins TRBV11-2 and TRBJ2-1; weak D call: TRBD2 (6 bases). There are 15 residues in the CDR3. Germline CDR1 reads SGHAT; CDR2 reads FQNNGV. V was shortened by 4 bases and J by 9 bases, with 19 bases between the two germline ends. The CDR3 DNA follows: TGTGCCAGCAGCTACGGCCCCCCGGGAGCTACTGAGCAGTTCTTC. It yields the protein CASSYGPPGATEQFF. The full variable domain, in which reference TRBV11-2 and TRBJ2-1 provide the parts outside the CDR3, is EAGVAQSPRYKIIEKRQSVAFWCNPISGHATLYWYQQILGQGPKLLIQFQNNGVVDDSQLPKDRFSAERLKGVDSTLKIQPAKLEDSAVYLCASSYGPPGATEQFFGPGTRLTVL.

The chain employs TRBV24-1 and TRBJ2-5; TRBD2 aligns across 12 bases. V trimming: 5 bases; J trimming: 5 bases; junction bases outside the gene matches: 14. Germline loops: CDR1 KGHDR, CDR2 SFDVKD. This CDR3 comprises 18 residues. Written as DNA, the CDR3 is TGTGCCACCAGTGGGCGGGCGCTAGCGGGAGGGCCCGACGAGACCCAGTACTTC. Its protein product is CATSGRALAGGPDETQYF.

The V and J genes are TRBV28 and TRBJ2-7; weak D call: TRBD2 (6 bases). The CDR3 covers 14 residues. Trimming took 5 bases from V and 1 from J, leaving 12 bases between them. CDR1 is MDHEN, CDR2 SYDVKM, per germline. This chain's CDR3 is CASSGTLNSYEQYF. For the CDR3, the DNA is TGTGCCAGCAGTGGGACTCTAAATTCCTACGAGCAGTACTTC.

The J gene is TRBJ1-2, the V gene TRBV6-5; TRBD1 agrees at 8 bases. V lost 8 bases and J lost 2; bases outside the gene matches: 10. The CDR3 extends over 15 amino acids. From germline, CDR1 is MNHEY and CDR2 SVGAGI. The CDR3 loop reads CASLGQGAPNYGYTF. The CDR3 nucleotides are TGTGCCAGCTTGGGGCAGGGGGCTCCGAACTATGGCTACACCTTC.

The chain combines TRBV11-3 with TRBJ2-2, with 12 bases aligning to TRBD2. J lost 3 bases, V lost 8 bases, and 4 bases had no gene match. This CDR3 spans 15 amino acids. Germline loops: CDR1 SGHNT, CDR2 YENEEA. CDR3 coding DNA: TGTGCCAGCTCTAGCGGGAGGGCCTACACCGGGGAGCTGTTTTTT. Protein: CASSSGRAYTGELFF. The full variable domain, completed using reference TRBV11-3 and TRBJ2-2, is EAGVVQSPRYKIIEKKQPVAFWCNPISGHNTLYWYLQNLGQGPELLIRYENEEAVDDSQLPKDRFSAERLKGVDSTLKIQPAELGDSAVYLCASSSGRAYTGELFFGEGSRLTVL.

V is TRBV7-3 and J is TRBJ2-2; D is undetermined. In germline, CDR1 is SGHTA, CDR2 FQGTGA. This CDR3 is built from 13 residues. V was pared by 4 bases and J by 6 bases, with 9 bases between. The CDR3 sequence is CASSSSESGELFF. In nucleotides, the CDR3 is TGTGCCAGCAGCTCGAGCGAGTCCGGGGAGCTGTTTTTT.

This chain uses TRBV5-4 with TRBJ2-7; weak D call: TRBD2 (6 bases). Germline assignment: CDR1 SGHNT and CDR2 YYREEE (reference sequence). V was cut by 0 bases and J by 7 bases, with 20 bases left in between. There are 16 residues in the CDR3. The CDR3 spells CASSLGAGTQLGEQYF. The CDR3, as DNA: TGTGCCAGCAGCTTGGGAGCGGGTACTCAACTGGGGGAGCAGTACTTC.

This chain joins TRBV6-5 and TRBJ2-1; 7 nucleotides agree with TRBD2. Germline V CDR1 and CDR2: MNHEY, SVGAGI. Germline trimming cut 5 bases from V and 4 bases from J; bases unmatched to any gene: 5. The CDR3 sequence is 14 residues long. In nucleotides, the CDR3 is TGTGCCAGCAGTAATAGCGGGTTTTACAATGAGCAGTTCTTC. Translation: CASSNSGFYNEQFF.

The chain links TRBV11-3 to TRBJ2-2; a possible D gene is TRBD2 (6 bases). CDR3 length equals 16 residues. V lost 5 bases and J 2 bases, leaving 15 bases between the germline ends. Germline V gene sequence: CDR1 SGHNT, CDR2 YENEEA. As DNA, the CDR3 is TGTGCCAGCAGCGTCTCCGGGACTCGAAACACCGGGGAGCTGTTTTTT. Its protein is CASSVSGTRNTGELFF.

CDR3: CVRSLVVARTSGKLSTDTQYF. In DNA form, the CDR3 reads TGTGTCAGAAGCTTAGTAGTAGCTAGGACTAGCGGGAAACTTAGCACAGATACGCAGTATTTT. The V gene is TRBV7-5, the J gene TRBJ2-3; the D segment call TRBD2 is taken from the table without a DNA check. TRBV7-5 is classified as a pseudogene. The CDR3 length is 21 residues.

The chain uses TRBV7-6 and TRBJ2-3; D is unclear. Per germline, CDR1 SGHVS and CDR2 FNYEAQ. The CDR3 is 15 amino acids. Deletions cut 4 bases from V and 2 bases from J, with 13 bases between. The CDR3 here is CASSSLGGFTDTQYF. The DNA of the CDR3 is TGTGCCAGCAGCTCCCTAGGCGGATTCACAGATACGCAGTATTTT.

The rearrangement joins TRBV11-2 to TRBJ2-4, with 7 bases identical to TRBD1. V was pared by 0 bases and J by 6 bases, with 8 bases of the junction left unmatched. Germline V lookup: CDR1 SGHAT, CDR2 FQNNGV. The CDR3 sequence is 16 residues long. The CDR3 DNA follows: TGTGCCAGCAGCTTAGATCCGACAGGGCCACTAAACATTCAGTACTTC. This translates into CASSLDPTGPLNIQYF.

This chain connects TRBV11-3 to TRBJ2-1; the match to TRBD2 covers 8 bases. The CDR3 is made up of 16 amino acids. Losses at the gene ends were 4 bases for V and 3 bases for J; bases not matched to a gene: 8. Germline lookup yields CDR1 SGHNT and CDR2 YENEEA. The CDR3 spells CASSSRRSGSYNEQFF. CDR3 DNA: TGTGCCAGCAGCTCCCGCCGGAGCGGGAGCTACAATGAGCAGTTCTTC.

The V gene is TRBV2, the J gene TRBJ1-1, with D uncertain. Between the trimmed V and J ends, which lost 8 bases and 1 base, there was a span of 11 bases. Germline V gene lookup returns CDR1 SNHLY and CDR2 FYNNEI. CDR3 length: 13 residues. CDR3 protein: CASQINQNTEAFF. The CDR3 DNA is TGTGCCAGCCAGATTAATCAGAACACTGAAGCTTTCTTT.

The gene calls are TRBV3-1 (or the pseudogene TRBV3-2) and TRBJ2-5; TRBD1 matches 8 bases. The length of the CDR3 is 17 residues. The trim removed 1 base at V and 7 bases at J, leaving 14 bases unmatched. The V gene's germline CDR1 is LGHDT and CDR2 YNNKEL (reference sequence). The CDR3 DNA sequence: TGTGCCAGCAGCCAAGGGGGCGCAGGGGGCGGATTCGGGACCCAGTACTTC. It yields the protein CASSQGGAGGGFGTQYF.

J is TRBJ1-1 and V is TRBV9; no clear D. Germline loops: CDR1 SGDLS, CDR2 YYNGEE. The CDR3 loop spans 14 amino acids. Deletions cut 4 bases from V and 0 bases from J, with 10 bases between. The CDR3 loop reads CASSPRVMNTEAFF. CDR3 nucleotides: TGTGCCAGCAGCCCGAGGGTCATGAACACTGAAGCTTTCTTT.